This TCR beta chain was captured in a study of spatial heterogeneity in lung cancer. In its sample, this clonotype was seen many times. This beta chain came through as a stray read in a library set up for alpha chains, and its size says little. The V gene end was trimmed by 1 base and the J gene end by 5 bases; junction bases not matched to a gene: 11. Germline V CDR1 and CDR2: DFQATT, SNEGSKA (reference sequence). The CDR3 spans 17 residues. Indicated time point: sample taken at primary tumor resection. In TCRdb, the 5' RACE reads were re-called with MiXCR into one record per CDR3 protein. Here the sample spans about 6,100 distinct CDR3 sequences, about 12% being singletons.

The chain recombines TRBV20-1 with TRBJ2-7; TRBD2 matches 13 bases. Material: lung tissue, obtained at surgery. The source of this sequence is a human donor with early-stage non-small cell lung cancer. CDR3 coding DNA: TGCAGTGCTAGAGCACTAGCGGGAGGGCCGGTCCCCCACGAGCAGTACTTC. Its protein product is CSARALAGGPVPHEQYF.